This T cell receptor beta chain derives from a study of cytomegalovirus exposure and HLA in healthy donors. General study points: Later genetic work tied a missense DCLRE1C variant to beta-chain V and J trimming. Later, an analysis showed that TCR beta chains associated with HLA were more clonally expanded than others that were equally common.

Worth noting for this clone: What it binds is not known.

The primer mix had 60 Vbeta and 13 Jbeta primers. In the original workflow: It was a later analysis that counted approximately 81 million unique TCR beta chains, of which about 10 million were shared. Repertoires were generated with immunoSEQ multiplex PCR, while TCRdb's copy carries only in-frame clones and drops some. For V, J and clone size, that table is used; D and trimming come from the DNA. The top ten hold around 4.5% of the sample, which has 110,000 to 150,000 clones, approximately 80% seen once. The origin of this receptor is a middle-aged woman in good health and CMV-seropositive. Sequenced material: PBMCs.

The CDR3 sequence is CASSVGSSSTDTQYF. DNA of the CDR3: TGTGCCAGCAGCGTAGGTTCGTCTAGCACAGATACGCAGTATTTT. The chain recombines TRBV9 with TRBJ2-3, with D unresolved. Germline CDR1 SGDLS, CDR2 YYNGEE. The V gene lost 0 bases and the J gene lost 0 bases, with 8 bases spanning the gap. The CDR3 runs to 15 residues.